The 17 T cell receptor delta chains below all came from one sample that was sequenced in a study of gamma-delta chains in newborns, infants, children. TCRdb re-called the reads through CATT. The sample lists 5,000 to 7,000 delta-chain clones; over 2.5% were seen once. The sequencing input was blood. The receptors come from a child who was a newborn, infant or young child, either healthy, febrile or measles-vaccinated (not recorded which).

By proportion, this clone is medium-sized. The sample has other DNA sequences that encode this CDR3 too. The chain uses TRDV2 and TRDJ3, with TRDD3 matching 13 bases. Germline V gives CDR1 GEAIGNYY, CDR2 EKD. The ends lost 2 bases at V and 1 base at J; junction bases unmatched: 4. The CDR3 is made up of 19 amino acids. The CDR3 loop is CACDKVLGDTSWDTRQMFF. CDR3 bases: TGTGCCTGTGACAAAGTACTGGGGGATACGTCCTGGGACACCCGACAGATGTTTTTC.

This clone is medium-sized within its sample. The rearrangement uses TRDV2 and TRDJ3; D uncertain. Trimming took off 0 bases at V and 0 bases at J, with 11 bases between the two ends. Germline V gene lookup returns CDR1 GEAIGNYY and CDR2 EKD. This CDR3 spans 18 amino acids. In DNA, the CDR3 is TGTGCCTGTGACACCCCGGTACCCCGCTCCTGGGACACCCGACAGATGTTTTTC. Protein sequence: CACDTPVPRSWDTRQMFF.

About this clone itself: This may stem from a read error, because a much larger clone lies one nucleotide away. The sample contains more than one DNA sequence encoding this CDR3. This chain links TRDV2 with TRDJ3; TRDD3 might be the D (6 bases). CDR1 is GEAIGNYY, CDR2 EKD, per germline. The CDR3 extends over 18 amino acids. For the CDR3, the DNA is TGTGCCTGTGACACCTGGGGGTCCAGCTCCTGGGACACCCGACAGATGTTCTTC. It specifies CACDTWGSSSWDTRQMFF.

The CDR3 region is CALGETALWGIRSWDTRQMFF. CDR3 bases: TGTGCTCTTGGGGAAACGGCCCTCTGGGGGATAAGGTCCTGGGACACCCGACAGATGTTTTTC. The V and J genes are TRDV1 and TRDJ3; 10 nucleotides match TRDD3. CDR3 length: 21 residues. After removal of 2 bases from V and 1 base from J, the junction contained 11 bases not matched to a gene. Germline loops: CDR1 TSWWSYY, CDR2 QGS.

This clone was seen only a few times. The protein that TCRdb holds for this DNA derives from a much larger clone and differs from the translated DNA at residue 4, which likely indicates a read error; the protein shown here is translated from the DNA. This chain links TRDV2 with TRDJ2, with TRDD3 identical over 8 bases. In germline, CDR1 is GEAIGNYY, CDR2 EKD. This CDR3 contains 16 residues. The CDR3 coding sequence is TGTGCCTGTGGCACCGTAGGGGATACTTCGACAGCACAACTCTTCTTT. Amino acids: CACGTVGDTSTAQLFF.

This clone was detected only a few times. A read error likely explains why the TCRdb protein, taken from a much larger clone, differs from this DNA's translation at residue 3; the protein shown is translated from the DNA. The CDR3 region has the DNA TGTGCCCGTGACGCTCTACTGGGGGATTCCACCGATAAACTCATCTTT. Protein product: CARDALLGDSTDKLIF. J is TRDJ1 and V is TRDV2; 10 bases line up with TRDD3. The CDR3 sequence is 16 residues long. Germline CDR1 is GEAIGNYY and CDR2 is EKD.

This clone turned up a few times. A much larger clone lies a single base off, so this may be a read error. The same CDR3 is also encoded by other DNA sequences in this sample. The V gene is TRDV2, the J gene TRDJ2; TRDD3 might be the D (6 bases). The CDR3 runs 16 residues. The germline V gene encodes CDR1 GEAIGNYY and CDR2 EKD. CDR3 sequence (DNA): TGTGCCTGTGACAGCTTGGGGGCTTCTTTAACAGCACAACTCTTCTTT. It yields the protein CACDSLGASLTAQLFF.

This clone was picked up a small number of times. TCRdb's entry gives the protein of a much larger clone, which mismatches this DNA's translation at residue 6, likely from a read error; the protein reported here is translated from the DNA. V and J are TRDV2 and TRDJ1; 9 bases are a match to TRDD3. The germline V gene encodes CDR1 GEAIGNYY and CDR2 EKD. The ends lost 0 bases at V and 0 bases at J; junction bases unmatched: 1. The length of the CDR3 is 15 residues. This chain's CDR3 is CACDTAGGYTDKLIF. The DNA for the CDR3 is TGTGCCTGTGACACCGCTGGGGGATACACCGATAAACTCATCTTT.

As regards this clone: TCRdb's protein and the DNA translation differ at residue 12; the protein here comes from the DNA. For the CDR3, the DNA is TGTGCCTGTGACACTTTGGGGGATACAGCCTGGGGCACCCGACAGATGTTTTTC. Its protein is CACDTLGDTAWGTRQMFF. The J gene is TRDJ3, the V gene TRDV2; TRDD3 matches 10 bases. The CDR3 is 18 residues long. CDR1 and CDR2 (germline): GEAIGNYY, EKD.

Points on this clone: A read error is likely here: a far larger clone is one base away. This same CDR3 is encoded by further DNA sequences in the sample. This rearrangement joins TRDV2 to TRDJ3, with TRDD3 matching over 7 bases. The CDR3 is 16 amino acids. The V gene's germline CDR1 is GEAIGNYY and CDR2 EKD. The CDR3 is CACDWGSSWDTRQMFF. In DNA form, the CDR3 reads TGTGCCTGTGACTGGGGGAGCTCCTGGGACACCCGCCAGATGTTTTTC.

This clone is medium-sized in the sample. Other nucleotide sequences in the sample specify the same CDR3. The chain employs TRDV2 and TRDJ3; 12 nucleotides match TRDD3. Trimming removed 4 bases from V and 2 bases from J; junction bases left unmatched: 5. The length of the CDR3 is 18 residues. Germline V gene data show CDR1 as GEAIGNYY and CDR2 as EKD. In DNA form, the CDR3 reads TGTGCCTGTGAAGGACTGGGGGATACAACCTGGGACACCCGACAGATGTTTTTC. This sequence encodes CACEGLGDTTWDTRQMFF.

The rearrangement links TRDV2 to TRDJ3, with TRDD3 identical over 8 bases. CDR3 length: 19 amino acids. Germline V CDR1 and CDR2: GEAIGNYY, EKD. V shed 3 bases and J 0 bases; nucleotides not matched to a gene: 9. CDR3 sequence reads: CACDGTGGLSSWDTRQMFF. The CDR3 DNA follows: TGTGCCTGTGACGGAACTGGGGGCCTAAGCTCCTGGGACACCCGACAGATGTTTTTC.

This clone has a handful of counts. A junction end diverges from the germline sequence, so it may reflect a read error. The same CDR3 also results from other DNA sequences found in this sample. The V and J genes are TRDV2 and TRDJ3; 10 bases match TRDD3. Germline loops: CDR1 GEAIGNYY, CDR2 EKD. The CDR3 sequence is 20 residues long. CDR3: CACDTLGDNWSSWDTRQMFF. The CDR3 DNA reads TGTGCCTGCGACACGCTGGGGGATAATTGGAGCTCCTGGGACACCCGACAGATGTTTTTC.

The rearrangement joins TRDV2 to TRDJ3; 13 positions agree with TRDD3. Germline V gene sequence: CDR1 GEAIGNYY, CDR2 EKD. V shed 3 bases and J 3 bases; nucleotides not matched to a gene: 10. This CDR3 has 20 residues. The CDR3 bases are TGTGCCTGTGACTCAGTACTGGGGGATACGGGACACTGGGACACCCGACAGATGTTTTTC. Amino acid sequence: CACDSVLGDTGHWDTRQMFF.

Of note for this clone: A much larger clone differs from this one at a single base, so this may be a read error. The V gene reported is TRDV2; the J gene is uncalled. The CDR3 is 12 residues long. The germline V gene encodes CDR1 GEAIGNYY and CDR2 EKD. CDR3 sequence reads: CACDTLPAQIFF. CDR3 nucleotides: TGTGCCTGTGACACTCTCCCAGCACAAATCTTCTTT.

This clone is labeled medium-sized. This chain joins TRDV2 and TRDJ3, with 9 bases lining up with TRDD3. The CDR3 is made up of 20 amino acids. The germline V gene encodes CDR1 GEAIGNYY and CDR2 EKD. The J segment lost 0 bases and the V segment lost 3 bases, leaving 11 bases of the junction unmatched. The CDR3 nucleotides are TGTGCCTGTGACCTACTGGGGGACCAACCTAGCTCCTGGGACACCCGACAGATGTTTTTC. As protein: CACDLLGDQPSSWDTRQMFF.

This clone was found a few times. V usage is TRDV2 and J usage is TRDJ3; TRDD3 aligns across 12 bases. The CDR3 covers 20 residues. From germline, CDR1 is GEAIGNYY and CDR2 EKD. V was clipped by 5 bases and J by 0 bases; unmatched bases: 10. This CDR3 is CACVSLGDTQSSWDTRQMFF. In nucleotides, the CDR3 is TGTGCCTGTGTCTCACTGGGGGATACCCAAAGCTCCTGGGACACCCGACAGATGTTTTTC.